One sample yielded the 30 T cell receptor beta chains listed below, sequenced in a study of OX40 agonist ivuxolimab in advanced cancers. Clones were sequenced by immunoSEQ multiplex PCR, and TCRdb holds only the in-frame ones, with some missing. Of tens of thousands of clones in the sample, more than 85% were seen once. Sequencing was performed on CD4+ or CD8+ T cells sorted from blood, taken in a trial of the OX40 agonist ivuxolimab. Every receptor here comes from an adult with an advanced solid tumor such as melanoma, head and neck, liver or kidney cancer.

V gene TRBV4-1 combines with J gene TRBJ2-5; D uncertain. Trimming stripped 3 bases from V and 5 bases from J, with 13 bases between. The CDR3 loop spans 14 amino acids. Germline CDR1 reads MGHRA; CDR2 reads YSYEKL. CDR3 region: CASSQFDLTETQYF. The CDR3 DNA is TGCGCCAGCAGCCAGTTCGACCTAACGGAGACCCAGTACTTC.

CDR3 amino acids: CASSLRRETQYF. The CDR3 DNA sequence: TGTGCCAGCAGCCTGAGACGAGAGACCCAGTACTTC. This chain uses TRBV13 with TRBJ2-5; no reliable D call. Between the trimmed V and J ends, which lost 5 bases and 4 bases, there was a span of 8 bases. CDR1 and CDR2 (germline): PRHDT, FYEKMQ (reference sequence). The CDR3 is made up of 12 amino acids.

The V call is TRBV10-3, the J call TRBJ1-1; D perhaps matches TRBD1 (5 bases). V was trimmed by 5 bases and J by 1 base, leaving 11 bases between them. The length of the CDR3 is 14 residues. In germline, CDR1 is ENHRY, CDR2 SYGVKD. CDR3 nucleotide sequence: TGTGCCATCAGTTTGGGACTCCAGAACACTGAAGCTTTCTTT. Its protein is CAISLGLQNTEAFF.

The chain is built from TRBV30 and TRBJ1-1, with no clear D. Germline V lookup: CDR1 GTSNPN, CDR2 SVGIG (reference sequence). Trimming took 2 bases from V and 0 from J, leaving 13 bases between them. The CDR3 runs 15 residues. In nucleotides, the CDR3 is TGTGCCTGGAGTCCGAAGGTACGGGTGAACACTGAAGCTTTCTTT. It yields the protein CAWSPKVRVNTEAFF.

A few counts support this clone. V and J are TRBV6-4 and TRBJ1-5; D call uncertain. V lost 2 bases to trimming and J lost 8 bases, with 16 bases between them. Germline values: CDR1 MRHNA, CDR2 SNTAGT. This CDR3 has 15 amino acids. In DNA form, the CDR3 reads TGTGCCAGCAGTGACGGCACCCGGAGGCTGGAGCCCCAGCATTTT. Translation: CASSDGTRRLEPQHF.

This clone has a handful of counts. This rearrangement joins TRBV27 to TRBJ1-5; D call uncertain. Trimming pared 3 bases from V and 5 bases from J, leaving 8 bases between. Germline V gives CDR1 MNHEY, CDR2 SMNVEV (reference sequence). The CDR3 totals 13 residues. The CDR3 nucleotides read TGTGCCAGCAGTTTCGTAGGCGATCAGCCCCAGCATTTT. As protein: CASSFVGDQPQHF.

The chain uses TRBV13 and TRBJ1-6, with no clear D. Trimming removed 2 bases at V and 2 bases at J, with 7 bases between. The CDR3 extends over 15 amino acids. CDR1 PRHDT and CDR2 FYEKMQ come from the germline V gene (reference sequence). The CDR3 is CASSLKGTYNSPLHF. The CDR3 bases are TGTGCCAGCAGCTTAAAGGGAACCTATAATTCACCCCTCCACTTT.

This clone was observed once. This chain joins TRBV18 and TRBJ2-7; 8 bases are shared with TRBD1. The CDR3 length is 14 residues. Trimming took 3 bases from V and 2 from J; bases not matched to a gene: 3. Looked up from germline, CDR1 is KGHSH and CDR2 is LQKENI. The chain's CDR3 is CASSPPGQAYEQYF. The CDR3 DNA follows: TGTGCCAGCTCACCCCCGGGACAGGCCTACGAGCAGTACTTC. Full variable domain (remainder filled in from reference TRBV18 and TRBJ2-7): NAGVMQNPRHLVRRRGQEARLRCSPMKGHSHVYWYRQLPEEGLKFMVYLQKENIIDESGMPKERFSAEFPKEGPSILRIQQVVRGDSAAYFCASSPPGQAYEQYFGPGTRLTVT.

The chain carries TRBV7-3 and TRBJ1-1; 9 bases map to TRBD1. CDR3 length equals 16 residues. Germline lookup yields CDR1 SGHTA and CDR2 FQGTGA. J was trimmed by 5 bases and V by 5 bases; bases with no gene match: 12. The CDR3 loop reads CASSLLGTGGVTEAFF. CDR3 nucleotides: TGTGCCAGCAGCCTTCTTGGAACAGGGGGCGTTACTGAAGCTTTCTTT. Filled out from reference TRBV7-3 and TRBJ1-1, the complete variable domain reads GAGVSQTPSNKVTEKGKYVELRCDPISGHTALYWYRQSLGQGPEFLIYFQGTGAADDSGLPNDRFFAVRPEGSVSTLKIQRTERGDSAVYLCASSLLGTGGVTEAFFGQGTRLTVV.

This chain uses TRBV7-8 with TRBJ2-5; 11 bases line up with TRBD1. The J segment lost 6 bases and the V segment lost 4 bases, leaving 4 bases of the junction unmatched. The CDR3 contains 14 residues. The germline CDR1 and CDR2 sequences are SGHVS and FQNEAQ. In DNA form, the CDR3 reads TGTGCCAGCAGCTGGACAGGGGGCGGGCAGACCCAGTACTTC. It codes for CASSWTGGGQTQYF.

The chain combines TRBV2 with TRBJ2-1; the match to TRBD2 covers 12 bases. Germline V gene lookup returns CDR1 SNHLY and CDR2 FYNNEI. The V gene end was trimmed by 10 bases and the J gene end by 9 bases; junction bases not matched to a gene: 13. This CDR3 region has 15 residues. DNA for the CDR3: TGTGCCACCCTATCTAGCGGGGGGGCCTCTGGTGAGCAGTTCTTC. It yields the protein CATLSSGGASGEQFF.

For the CDR3, the DNA is TGTGCCATCGCCCCGGGACAGGGCTACGAGCAGTACTTC. This translates into CAIAPGQGYEQYF. This chain uses TRBV10-3 with TRBJ2-7, with 9 bases that match TRBD1. The CDR3 is made up of 13 amino acids. Trimming cost V 8 bases and J 3 bases; bases outside gene matches: 5. Germline loops: CDR1 ENHRY, CDR2 SYGVKD.

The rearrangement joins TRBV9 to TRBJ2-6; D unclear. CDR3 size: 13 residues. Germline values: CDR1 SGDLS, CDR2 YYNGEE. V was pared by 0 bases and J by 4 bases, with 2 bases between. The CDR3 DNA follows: TGTGCCAGCAGCGTAGCCGGGGCCAACGTCCTGACTTTC. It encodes CASSVAGANVLTF.

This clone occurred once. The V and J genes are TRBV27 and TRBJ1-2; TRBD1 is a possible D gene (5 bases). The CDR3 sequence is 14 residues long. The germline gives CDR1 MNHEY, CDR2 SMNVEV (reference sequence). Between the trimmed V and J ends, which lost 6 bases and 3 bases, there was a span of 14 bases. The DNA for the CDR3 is TGTGCCAGCAGGAGTAGGGGCGCGGACTATGGCTACACCTTC. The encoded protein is CASRSRGADYGYTF.

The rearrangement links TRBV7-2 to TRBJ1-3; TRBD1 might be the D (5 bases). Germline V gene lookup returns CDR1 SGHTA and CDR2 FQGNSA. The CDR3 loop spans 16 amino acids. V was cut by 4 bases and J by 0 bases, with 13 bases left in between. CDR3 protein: CASSSGHTGSGNTIYF. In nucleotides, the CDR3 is TGTGCCAGCAGCTCAGGGCACACAGGCTCTGGAAACACCATATATTTT.

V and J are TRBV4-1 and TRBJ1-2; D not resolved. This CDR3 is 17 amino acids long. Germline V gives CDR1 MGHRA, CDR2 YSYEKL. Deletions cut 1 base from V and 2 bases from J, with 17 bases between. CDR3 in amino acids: CASSQVAGGRSNYGYTF. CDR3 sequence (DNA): TGCGCCAGCAGCCAAGTCGCTGGTGGCAGATCCAACTATGGCTACACCTTC.

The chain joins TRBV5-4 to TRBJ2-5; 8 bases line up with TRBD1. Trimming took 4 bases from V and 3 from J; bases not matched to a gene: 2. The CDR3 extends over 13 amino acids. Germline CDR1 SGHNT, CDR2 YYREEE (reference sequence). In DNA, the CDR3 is TGTGCCAGCAGCCTGGACAGGGAAGAGACCCAGTACTTC. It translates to CASSLDREETQYF.

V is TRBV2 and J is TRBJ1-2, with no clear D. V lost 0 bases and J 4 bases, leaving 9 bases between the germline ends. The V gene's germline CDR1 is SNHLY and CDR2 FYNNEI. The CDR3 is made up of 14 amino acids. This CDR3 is CASSEADHFYGYTF. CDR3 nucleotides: TGTGCCAGCAGTGAAGCCGACCACTTCTATGGCTACACCTTC.

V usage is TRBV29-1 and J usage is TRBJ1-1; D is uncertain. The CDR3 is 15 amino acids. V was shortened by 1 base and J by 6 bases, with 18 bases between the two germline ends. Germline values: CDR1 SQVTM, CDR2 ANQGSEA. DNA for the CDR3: TGCAGCGTTGAAGCCCCCTACCCCCCCGACCCTGAAGCTTTCTTT. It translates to CSVEAPYPPDPEAFF.

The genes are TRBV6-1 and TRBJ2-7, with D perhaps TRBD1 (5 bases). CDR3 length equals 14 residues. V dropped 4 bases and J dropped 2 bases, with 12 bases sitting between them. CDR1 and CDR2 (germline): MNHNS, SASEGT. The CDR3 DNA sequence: TGTGCCAGCAGTGTCAGACAGAAGCCCTACGAGCAGTACTTC. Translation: CASSVRQKPYEQYF.

This CDR3 is CATGTTTDGSWETQYF. DNA of the CDR3: TGTGCCACCGGCACGACCACCGACGGCAGTTGGGAGACCCAGTACTTC. The genes are TRBV15 and TRBJ2-5; D uncertain. V lost 8 bases, J lost 5 bases, and 24 bases lay in between. Germline lookup yields CDR1 LNHNV and CDR2 YYDKDF (reference sequence). The CDR3 consists of 16 residues. The full variable domain, with the rest looked up from reference TRBV15 and TRBJ2-5, is DAMVIQNPRYQVTQFGKPVTLSCSQTLNHNVMYWYQQKSSQAPKLLFHYYDKDFNNEADTPDNFQSRRPNTSFCFLDIRSPGLGDTAMYLCATGTTTDGSWETQYFGPGTRLLVL.

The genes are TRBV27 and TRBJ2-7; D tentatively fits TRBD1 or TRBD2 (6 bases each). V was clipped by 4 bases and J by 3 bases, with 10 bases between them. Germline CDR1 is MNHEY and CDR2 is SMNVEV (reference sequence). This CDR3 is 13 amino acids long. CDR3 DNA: TGTGCCAGCAGTTGGGCGGGACACTACGAGCAGTACTTC. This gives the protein CASSWAGHYEQYF.

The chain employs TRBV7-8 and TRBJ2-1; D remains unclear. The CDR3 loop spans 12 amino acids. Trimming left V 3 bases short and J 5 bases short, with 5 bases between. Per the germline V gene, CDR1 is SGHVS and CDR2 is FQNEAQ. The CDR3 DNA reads TGTGCCAGCAGCTTTGTGGACAATGAGCAGTTCTTC. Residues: CASSFVDNEQFF.

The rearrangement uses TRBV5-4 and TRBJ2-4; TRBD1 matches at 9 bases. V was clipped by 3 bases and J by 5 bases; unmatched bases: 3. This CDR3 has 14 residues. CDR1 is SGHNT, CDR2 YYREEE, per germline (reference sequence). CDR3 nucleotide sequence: TGTGCCAGCAGCTCCCGGGACAGGGAAAACATTCAGTACTTC. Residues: CASSSRDRENIQYF.

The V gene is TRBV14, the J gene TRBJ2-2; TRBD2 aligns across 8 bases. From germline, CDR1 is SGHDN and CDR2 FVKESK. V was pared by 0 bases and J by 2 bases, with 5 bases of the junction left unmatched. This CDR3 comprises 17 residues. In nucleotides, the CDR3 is TGTGCCAGCAGCCAAGATCAGCGGGAGATTAACACCGGGGAGCTGTTTTTT. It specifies CASSQDQREINTGELFF.

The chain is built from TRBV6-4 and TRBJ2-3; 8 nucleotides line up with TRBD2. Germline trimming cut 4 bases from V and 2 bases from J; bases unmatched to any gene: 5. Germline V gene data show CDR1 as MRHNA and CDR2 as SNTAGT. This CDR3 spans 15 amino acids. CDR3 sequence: CASSAGRGDTDTQYF. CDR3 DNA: TGTGCCAGCAGTGCGGGGCGGGGGGACACAGATACGCAGTATTTT.

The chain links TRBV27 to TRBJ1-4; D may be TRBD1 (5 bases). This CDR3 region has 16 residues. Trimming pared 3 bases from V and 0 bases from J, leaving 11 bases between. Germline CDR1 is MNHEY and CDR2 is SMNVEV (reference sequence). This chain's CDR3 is CASSFLGVTTNEKLFF. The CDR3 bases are TGTGCCAGCAGTTTTCTGGGGGTTACAACTAATGAAAAACTGTTTTTT. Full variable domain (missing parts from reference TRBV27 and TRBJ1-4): EAQVTQNPRYLITVTGKKLTVTCSQNMNHEYMSWYRQDPGLGLRQIYYSMNVEVTDKGDVPEGYKVSRKEKRNFPLILESPSPNQTSLYFCASSFLGVTTNEKLFFGSGTQLSVL.

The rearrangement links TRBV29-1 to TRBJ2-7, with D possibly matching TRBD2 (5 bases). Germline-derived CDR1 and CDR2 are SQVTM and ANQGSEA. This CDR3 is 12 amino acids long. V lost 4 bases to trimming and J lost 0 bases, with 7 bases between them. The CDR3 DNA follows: TGCAGCGTTGTAGGGAGCTCCTACGAGCAGTACTTC. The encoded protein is CSVVGSSYEQYF.

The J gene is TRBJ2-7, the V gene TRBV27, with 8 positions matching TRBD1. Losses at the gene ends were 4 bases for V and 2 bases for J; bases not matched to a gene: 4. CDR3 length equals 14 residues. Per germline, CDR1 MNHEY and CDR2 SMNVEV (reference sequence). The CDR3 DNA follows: TGTGCCAGCAGTTCATCGGACAGGGCCTACGAGCAGTACTTC. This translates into CASSSSDRAYEQYF.

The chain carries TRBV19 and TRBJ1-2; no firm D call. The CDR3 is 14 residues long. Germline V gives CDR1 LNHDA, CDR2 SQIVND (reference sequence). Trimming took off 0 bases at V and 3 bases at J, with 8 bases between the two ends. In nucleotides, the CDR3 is TGTGCCAGTAGTATAGAGGTCGGGTACTATGGCTACACCTTC. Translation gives CASSIEVGYYGYTF.